This record looks at one T cell receptor beta chain sequence and its context. This sample is drawn from a study of blood T cell repertoires in COVID-19. Study overall: PBMCs, B-cell-depleted T cells, or T cells provided the cDNA or gDNA that made up the material.

CDR1 and CDR2 from the germline V gene are GTSNPN and SVGIG (reference sequence). V was pared by 3 bases and J by 1 base, with 1 base of the junction left unmatched. This CDR3 is 14 amino acids long. Using immunoSEQ multiplex PCR, the repertoire was profiled, and TCRdb retains in-frame clones only, with some absent. Of approximately 110,000 clones in the sample, around 84% were seen once. The receptor was isolated from a human donor in a cohort sampled during active COVID-19. The gene calls are TRBV30 and TRBJ2-2, with TRBD1 identical over 8 bases. The specimen sequenced was peripheral blood. The CDR3 DNA reads TGTGCCTGGAGGGGGACAGGGAACACCGGGGAGCTGTTTTTT. Translating it yields CAWRGTGNTGELFF.